This T cell receptor (beta chain) originates from a study of control samples from healthy donors and cancer patients. Only in-frame clones appear in the TCRdb table, and some are missing; sequencing was by immunoSEQ multiplex PCR. The sample lists around 90,000 clones; roughly nine tenths were seen once. The germline V gene encodes CDR1 SGHRS and CDR2 YFSETQ. CDR3 length equals 16 residues. Unmatched junction bases numbered 4, after V lost 0 bases and J lost 3 bases. The chain couples TRBV5-1 to TRBJ2-5, with 11 nucleotides matching TRBD2. The sample consisted of blood. This clonotype was sampled from a man between 25 and 39 years old in good health. This chain's CDR3 is CASSLALAGGKETQYF. In DNA form, the CDR3 reads TGCGCCAGCAGCTTGGCCCTAGCGGGGGGAAAAGAGACCCAGTACTTC.